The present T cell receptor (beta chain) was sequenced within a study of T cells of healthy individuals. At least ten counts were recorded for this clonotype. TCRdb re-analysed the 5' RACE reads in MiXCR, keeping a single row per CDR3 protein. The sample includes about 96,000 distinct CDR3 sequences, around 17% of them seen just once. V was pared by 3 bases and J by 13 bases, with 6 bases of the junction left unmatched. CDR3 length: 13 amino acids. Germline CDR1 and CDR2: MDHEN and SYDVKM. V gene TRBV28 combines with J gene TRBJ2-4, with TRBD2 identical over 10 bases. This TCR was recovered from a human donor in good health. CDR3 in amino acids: CASSFRKREGQYF. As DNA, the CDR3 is TGTGCCAGCAGTTTTCGGAAGCGGGAGGGGCAGTACTTC.